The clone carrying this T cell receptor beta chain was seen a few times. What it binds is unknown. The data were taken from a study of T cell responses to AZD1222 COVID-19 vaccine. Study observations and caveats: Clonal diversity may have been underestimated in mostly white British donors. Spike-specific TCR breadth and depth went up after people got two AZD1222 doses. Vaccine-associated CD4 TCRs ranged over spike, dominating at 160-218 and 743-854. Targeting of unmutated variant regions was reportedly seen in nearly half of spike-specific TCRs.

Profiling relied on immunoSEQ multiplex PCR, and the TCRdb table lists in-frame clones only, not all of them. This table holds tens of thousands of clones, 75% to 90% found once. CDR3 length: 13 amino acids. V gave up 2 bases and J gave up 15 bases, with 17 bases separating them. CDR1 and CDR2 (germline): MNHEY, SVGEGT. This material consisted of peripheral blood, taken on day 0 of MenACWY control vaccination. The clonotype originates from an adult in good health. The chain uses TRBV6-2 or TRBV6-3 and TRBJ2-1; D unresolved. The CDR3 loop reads CASSYPVGLGPFF. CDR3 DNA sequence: TGTGCCAGCAGTTACCCCGTCGGTCTAGGACCGTTCTTC.